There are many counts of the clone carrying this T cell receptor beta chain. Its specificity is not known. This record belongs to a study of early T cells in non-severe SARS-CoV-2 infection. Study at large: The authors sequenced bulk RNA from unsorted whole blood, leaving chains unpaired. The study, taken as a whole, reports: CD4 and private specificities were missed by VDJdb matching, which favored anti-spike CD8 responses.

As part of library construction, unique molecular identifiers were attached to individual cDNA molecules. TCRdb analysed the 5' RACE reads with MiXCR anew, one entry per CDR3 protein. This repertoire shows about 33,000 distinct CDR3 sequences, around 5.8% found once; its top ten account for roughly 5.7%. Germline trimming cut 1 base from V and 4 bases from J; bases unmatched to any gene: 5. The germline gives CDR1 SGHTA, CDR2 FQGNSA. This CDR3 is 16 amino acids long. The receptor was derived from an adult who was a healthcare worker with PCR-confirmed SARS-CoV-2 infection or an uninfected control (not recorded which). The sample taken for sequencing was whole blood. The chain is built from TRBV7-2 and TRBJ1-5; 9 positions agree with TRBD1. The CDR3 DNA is TGTGCCAGCAGCTTAGTGGGACAGGGCGTGAATCAGCCCCAGCATTTT. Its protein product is CASSLVGQGVNQPQHF.